One and the same sample provided the 30 T cell receptor beta chains below, sequenced in a study of T-cell memory formation after mild COVID-19. TCRdb called the 5' RACE reads again in MiXCR, with one record for every CDR3 protein. The sample carries approximately 300,000 distinct CDR3 sequences, 15% recorded once. Material for sequencing was PBMCs or a T cell subset sorted from them (not recorded which). These receptors all stem from a man aged 18 to 29 who had mild COVID-19 (a few samples of this study predate the infection). Cell type and time point are not known.

This clonotype appeared many times. V usage is TRBV19 and J usage is TRBJ1-1; TRBD1 agrees at 9 bases. The germline V gene encodes CDR1 LNHDA and CDR2 SQIVND (reference sequence). This CDR3 region has 12 residues. Unmatched junction bases numbered 1, after V lost 6 bases and J lost 5 bases. The CDR3 bases are TGTGCCAGTAGGACAGGGGGTACTGAAGCTTTCTTT. Encoded protein: CASRTGGTEAFF.

The gene calls are TRBV9 and TRBJ2-5; 11 nucleotides agree with TRBD2. CDR3 length: 15 residues. After removal of 5 bases from V and 4 bases from J, the junction contained 7 bases not matched to a gene. Germline V gives CDR1 SGDLS, CDR2 YYNGEE. The CDR3 sequence is CASSLPLAGGETQYF. For the CDR3, the DNA is TGTGCCAGCAGTCTTCCTCTAGCGGGGGGAGAGACCCAGTACTTC.

The chain is built from TRBV6-5 and TRBJ1-2; the D is unclear. Germline values: CDR1 MNHEY, CDR2 SVGAGI. The V end was cut by 8 bases, the J end by 7 bases, with 20 bases between. The CDR3 has 14 residues. In DNA form, the CDR3 reads TGTGCCAGCGGTCAGAGTGCCTCGAGTCCTGGCTACACCTTC. Residues: CASGQSASSPGYTF.

The chain couples TRBV12-3 or TRBV12-4 to TRBJ1-2; 7 bases match TRBD1. With 6 bases clipped from V and 6 bases from J, the junction kept 16 bases outside the gene matches. The CDR3 covers 16 residues. DNA of the CDR3: TGTGCCAGCAGAGAGAACCCGGGGACAGCTCCCGATGGCTACACCTTC. As protein: CASRENPGTAPDGYTF.

The chain links TRBV5-1 to TRBJ2-3, with 7 bases matching TRBD1. With 5 bases clipped from V and 4 bases from J, the junction kept 13 bases outside the gene matches. Germline CDR1 and CDR2: SGHRS and YFSETQ. The CDR3 runs 16 residues. This chain's CDR3 is CASRPGQVGGADTQYF. CDR3 DNA: TGCGCCAGCAGGCCTGGACAGGTCGGAGGAGCAGATACGCAGTATTTT.

This sequence joins TRBV21-1 and TRBJ2-3. TRBV21-1 is termed a pseudogene. The CDR3 extends over 16 amino acids. The CDR3: CASKQRSATSTDTQYF. CDR3 DNA sequence: TGTGCCAGCAAGCAAAGATCAGCGACTAGCACAGATACGCAGTATTTT.

The CDR3 bases are TGCGCCAGCAGCCAAGAATCGGCCAGCACTGAAGCTTTCTTT. Its translation: CASSQESASTEAFF. The J gene is TRBJ1-1, the V gene TRBV4-1; D is undetermined. Germline values: CDR1 MGHRA, CDR2 YSYEKL. V dropped 0 bases and J dropped 4 bases, with 9 bases sitting between them. CDR3 length equals 14 residues.

This clonotype was counted only a few times. The chain links TRBV4-2 to TRBJ2-2; 10 bases match TRBD2. With 6 bases clipped from V and 6 bases from J, the junction kept 4 bases outside the gene matches. CDR1 is LGHNA, CDR2 YNFKEQ, per germline. This CDR3 contains 14 residues. CDR3 sequence reads: CASRSGGASGELFF. CDR3 coding DNA: TGTGCCAGCAGGAGCGGGGGGGCATCCGGGGAGCTGTTTTTT.

This clonotype was observed a handful of times. The CDR3: CASSNQGNEQFF. In DNA, the CDR3 is TGTGCCAGCAGCAACCAGGGTAATGAGCAGTTCTTC. The chain is built from TRBV12-3 or TRBV12-4 and TRBJ2-1; a weak D match, TRBD1 (5 bases). This CDR3 contains 12 residues. V gave up 6 bases and J gave up 7 bases, with 10 bases separating them.

The gene calls are TRBV7-2 and TRBJ2-7; unclear D gene. V was cut by 2 bases and J by 1 base, with 12 bases left in between. Germline CDR1 and CDR2: SGHTA and FQGNSA. The CDR3 length is 15 residues. CDR3 loop: CASSLSGVGSYEQYV. As DNA, the CDR3 is TGTGCCAGCAGCTTAAGTGGGGTGGGATCCTACGAGCAGTACGTC.

This sequence joins TRBV5-1 and TRBJ1-5, with D maybe TRBD1 (5 bases). The CDR3 has 14 amino acids. V was trimmed by 4 bases and J by 7 bases, leaving 15 bases between them. Per germline, CDR1 SGHRS and CDR2 YFSETQ. As DNA, the CDR3 is TGCGCCAGCAGCCCCGGGGGTAAAGAGCAGCCCCAGCATTTT. Its protein product is CASSPGGKEQPQHF.

The CDR3: CASSAQGSDSPLHF. CDR3 DNA sequence: TGTGCCAGCAGCGCCCAGGGGTCGGATTCACCCCTCCACTTT. V gene TRBV11-2 combines with J gene TRBJ1-6; D may be TRBD1 (6 bases). This CDR3 spans 14 amino acids. The V gene's germline CDR1 is SGHAT and CDR2 FQNNGV. Trimming shortened V by 5 bases and J by 8 bases, and 13 bases separated the two germline ends.

This clonotype was recorded a few times. The V gene is TRBV7-2, the J gene TRBJ1-2; D remains ambiguous. From germline, CDR1 is SGHTA and CDR2 FQGNSA. With 4 bases removed from V and 1 base from J, the gap between germline ends came to 10 bases. The CDR3 is 14 amino acids. The CDR3 here is CASSSGSVNYGYTF. CDR3 in DNA: TGTGCCAGCAGCTCGGGGTCAGTTAACTATGGCTACACCTTC.

This clonotype was found many times. The chain has TRBV7-9 and TRBJ1-5, with D possibly TRBD1 on 6 matching bases. The CDR3 contains 14 residues. CDR1 and CDR2 (germline): SEHNR, FQNEAQ (reference sequence). Trimming removed 2 bases from V and 5 bases from J, with 10 bases in between. The chain's CDR3 is CASSLLGADQPQHF. The CDR3 region has the DNA TGTGCCAGCAGCTTATTGGGGGCTGATCAGCCCCAGCATTTT. The whole variable domain, remainder taken from reference TRBV7-9 and TRBJ1-5, is DTGVSQNPRHKITKRGQNVTFRCDPISEHNRLYWYRQTLGQGPEFLTYFQNEAQLEKSRLLSDRFSAERPKGSFSTLEIQRTEQGDSAMYLCASSLLGADQPQHFGDGTRLSIL.

This clonotype was recorded many times. The chain combines TRBV7-9 with TRBJ2-1, with D perhaps given as TRBD1 or TRBD2 (5 bases each). V shed 3 bases and J shed 7 bases, with 19 bases lying between them. The CDR3 contains 16 residues. Germline V gene lookup returns CDR1 SEHNR and CDR2 FQNEAQ (reference sequence). The CDR3 nucleotides read TGTGCCAGCAGCTTTCCGGGACGGCCGGCAGAAAATGAGCAGTTCTTC. Amino acids: CASSFPGRPAENEQFF.

There are a few counts of this clonotype. The chain combines TRBV6-2 or TRBV6-3 with TRBJ2-5, with a possible D match to TRBD1 (5 bases). V was pared by 0 bases and J by 4 bases, with 9 bases between. This CDR3 contains 14 residues. The germline V gene has CDR1 MNHEY and CDR2 SVGEGT. The chain's CDR3 is CASSYSAGRETQYF. The CDR3 bases are TGTGCCAGCAGTTACTCTGCAGGGCGAGAGACCCAGTACTTC.

This clonotype was detected only a few times. J is TRBJ2-2 and V is TRBV20-1; 9 positions agree with TRBD2. CDR1 and CDR2 from the germline V gene are DFQATT and SNEGSKA (reference sequence). CDR3 size: 15 residues. Trimming at V came to 0 bases and at J to 4 bases, leaving 3 bases not matched to a gene. As DNA, the CDR3 is TGCAGTGCTAGAGATTCTAGCGGGGTCACCGGGGAGCTGTTTTTT. It is translated as CSARDSSGVTGELFF.

This clonotype occurred a few times. CDR3 sequence reads: CASSQVVGSYEQYV. CDR3 in DNA: TGCGCCAGCAGCCAAGTTGTAGGATCCTACGAGCAGTACGTC. The chain recombines TRBV4-1 with TRBJ2-7; D is uncertain. The germline gives CDR1 MGHRA, CDR2 YSYEKL. The ends were cut back, 1 base at V and 1 base at J, with 8 bases in the middle. The CDR3 is made up of 14 amino acids.

This clonotype appeared a few times. This chain joins TRBV29-1 and TRBJ2-5; 7 nucleotides align to TRBD2. Per the germline V gene, CDR1 is SQVTM and CDR2 is ANQGSEA. The length of the CDR3 is 13 residues. CDR3 in DNA: TGCAGTAAAGTGGAGGGAGGGACGGAGACCCAGTACTTC. Its translation: CSKVEGGTETQYF.

In its sample, this clonotype was seen many times. The chain combines TRBV7-8 with TRBJ2-1; maybe TRBD1 (5 bases). The V gene lost 5 bases and the J gene lost 6 bases, with 11 bases spanning the gap. Germline assignment: CDR1 SGHVS and CDR2 FQNEAQ. The CDR3 has 13 amino acids. CDR3 loop: CASSIRTGNEQFF. DNA for the CDR3: TGTGCCAGCAGCATTAGAACAGGCAATGAGCAGTTCTTC.

This chain connects TRBV6-6 to TRBJ1-1, with no clear D. Trimming cost V 7 bases and J 5 bases, with 14 bases left between them. The CDR3 has 13 residues. CDR1 and CDR2 from the germline V gene are MNHNY and SVGAGI (reference sequence). Here the CDR3 reads CASNPPLGTEAFF. CDR3 coding DNA: TGTGCCAGCAATCCGCCCTTGGGGACTGAAGCTTTCTTT.

The rearrangement joins TRBV5-1 to TRBJ2-3; 8 bases map to TRBD1. This CDR3 region has 14 residues. J gave up 8 bases and V 4 bases, and 9 bases lay outside the gene matches. The germline V gene encodes CDR1 SGHRS and CDR2 YFSETQ. In DNA, the CDR3 is TGCGCCAGCAGCGGGGGACAGGACCAAGGTACGCAGTATTTT. Its translation: CASSGGQDQGTQYF.

Many counts were recorded for this clonotype. The chain couples TRBV5-1 to TRBJ2-3; weak D call: TRBD1 (5 bases). This CDR3 comprises 15 residues. Germline V CDR1 and CDR2: SGHRS, YFSETQ. The V and J ends lost 1 base and 1 base respectively, with 10 bases between them. This CDR3 reads CASSLYRSGTDTQYF. CDR3 coding DNA: TGCGCCAGCAGCTTGTACAGGTCAGGCACAGATACGCAGTATTTT.

V is TRBV10-3 and J is TRBJ2-3, with a weak D call TRBD1 (5 bases). The V end lost 6 bases, the J end lost 1 base, and 11 bases lay between the germline ends. CDR3 length: 14 residues. CDR1 and CDR2 (germline): ENHRY, SYGVKD. The CDR3 region has the DNA TGTGCCATCAGCTCACAGGACCGCACAGATACGCAGTATTTT. This encodes CAISSQDRTDTQYF.

V usage is TRBV4-3 and J usage is TRBJ1-6; D is ambiguous. Trimming left V 1 base short and J 7 bases short, with 17 bases between. The length of the CDR3 is 17 residues. Germline CDR1 reads LGHNA; CDR2 reads YSLEER. CDR3 residues: CASSQVPRQNKNSPLHF. The CDR3 bases are TGCGCCAGCAGCCAAGTGCCCCGCCAAAATAAGAATTCACCCCTCCACTTT.

This clonotype was seen a handful of times. V usage is TRBV4-1 and J usage is TRBJ2-4; unclear D gene. V was cut by 3 bases and J by 0 bases, with 9 bases left in between. This CDR3 is 15 amino acids long. Germline loops: CDR1 MGHRA, CDR2 YSYEKL. As DNA, the CDR3 is TGCGCCAGCAGCCAGATAGGAGTAGCCAAAAACATTCAGTACTTC. Its protein is CASSQIGVAKNIQYF.

This chain uses TRBV11-2 with TRBJ2-7; weak D call: TRBD1 (6 bases). The germline V gene has CDR1 SGHAT and CDR2 FQNNGV. CDR3 length: 12 amino acids. The V end lost 5 bases, the J end lost 7 bases, and 12 bases lay between the germline ends. CDR3 sequence (DNA): TGTGCCAGCAGCCCCTCACAGGGAGAGCAGTACGTC. It is translated as CASSPSQGEQYV.

This clonotype has just a few counts. V usage is TRBV12-3 or TRBV12-4 and J usage is TRBJ1-4; possibly TRBD1 for D (6 bases). The length of the CDR3 is 12 residues. Trimming removed 6 bases at V and 8 bases at J, with 10 bases between. Here the CDR3 DNA reads TGTGCCAGCAGGACAGGTTACGAAAAACTGTTTTTT. It codes for CASRTGYEKLFF.

J is TRBJ2-5 and V is TRBV4-2, with TRBD1 matching 8 bases. In germline, CDR1 is LGHNA, CDR2 YNFKEQ. The CDR3 is 15 residues long. Germline trimming cut 4 bases from V and 5 bases from J; bases unmatched to any gene: 9. CDR3 DNA sequence: TGTGCCAGCAGCCCCAGGGGGCGGTCTTTGGAGACCCAGTACTTC. It codes for CASSPRGRSLETQYF.

This clonotype was seen many times. The chain joins TRBV4-1 to TRBJ2-1; D uncertain. Trimming removed 4 bases at V and 5 bases at J, with 15 bases between. The CDR3 runs 15 residues. The V gene's germline CDR1 is MGHRA and CDR2 YSYEKL. The CDR3 nucleotides are TGCGCCAGCAGCCCCCAACCCTGGGCTGACAATGAGCAGTTCTTC. Translated: CASSPQPWADNEQFF.